This entry lists 32 T cell receptor beta chains sequenced from one sample in a study of T cell responses to AZD1222 COVID-19 vaccine. Some clones are missing from TCRdb's copy, which holds only in-frame ones; the method was immunoSEQ multiplex PCR. The data show fewer than 45,000 clones, with approximately 86% seen just once and around 52% held by the top ten. The sequencing used peripheral blood, collected on day 0 of AZD1222 vaccination. All receptors come from an adult in good health.

The gene calls are TRBV15 and TRBJ1-1; TRBD1 matches 7 bases. V trimming: 3 bases; J trimming: 5 bases; junction bases outside the gene matches: 9. Germline loops: CDR1 LNHNV, CDR2 YYDKDF (reference sequence). The CDR3 has 15 residues. CDR3 coding DNA: TGTGCCACCAGCAGTGGACAGGCGGTTTGGACTGAAGCTTTCTTT. This gives the protein CATSSGQAVWTEAFF.

This clone has just a few counts. The rearrangement links TRBV7-2 to TRBJ1-2; TRBD1 matches at 7 bases. This CDR3 region has 14 residues. V was pared by 5 bases and J by 2 bases, with 5 bases of the junction left unmatched. Germline CDR1 reads SGHTA; CDR2 reads FQGNSA. The CDR3 loop is CASSPLGQNYGYTF. The DNA for the CDR3 is TGTGCCAGCAGCCCGCTGGGACAGAACTATGGCTACACCTTC. The complete variable domain, with remaining parts taken from reference TRBV7-2 and TRBJ1-2, reads GAGVSQSPSNKVTEKGKDVELRCDPISGHTALYWYRQSLGQGLEFLIYFQGNSAPDKSGLPSDRFSAERTGGSVSTLTIQRTQQEDSAVYLCASSPLGQNYGYTFGSGTRLTVV.

The J gene is TRBJ2-2, the V gene TRBV4-1; the D gene is possibly TRBD2 (6 bases). Germline assignment: CDR1 MGHRA and CDR2 YSYEKL. Trimming left V 2 bases short and J 5 bases short, with 12 bases between. The CDR3 sequence is 15 residues long. The CDR3 protein is CASSQPEEGTGELFF. In DNA, the CDR3 is TGCGCCAGCAGCCAACCCGAGGAGGGGACCGGGGAGCTGTTTTTT.

The chain combines TRBV27 with TRBJ2-5; D call uncertain. V was cut by 2 bases and J by 4 bases, with 8 bases left in between. The germline V gene has CDR1 MNHEY and CDR2 SMNVEV (reference sequence). The CDR3 has 13 amino acids. In DNA form, the CDR3 reads TGTGCCAGCAGTTTAAACACTGGAGAGACCCAGTACTTC. Translation gives CASSLNTGETQYF.

V gene TRBV28 combines with J gene TRBJ1-1; unclear D gene. Germline CDR1 is MDHEN and CDR2 is SYDVKM. This CDR3 has 12 residues. Trimming cost V 5 bases and J 0 bases, with 4 bases left between them. CDR3 nucleotide sequence: TGTGCCAGCAGTCCTATGAACACTGAAGCTTTCTTT. Translation gives CASSPMNTEAFF.

The gene calls are TRBV7-2 and TRBJ2-3; 8 positions agree with TRBD2. The CDR3 contains 14 residues. V lost 1 base, J lost 5 bases, and 2 bases stayed unmatched. Per germline, CDR1 SGHTA and CDR2 FQGNSA. CDR3 in amino acids: CASSLVAGGDTQYF. The CDR3 DNA is TGTGCCAGCAGCTTAGTGGCGGGGGGAGATACGCAGTATTTT.

This chain joins TRBV6-4 and TRBJ2-1; 8 bases are shared with TRBD2. V dropped 3 bases and J dropped 9; count of bases not matched to a gene: 4. From germline, CDR1 is MRHNA and CDR2 SNTAGT. This CDR3 spans 13 amino acids. This CDR3 reads CASSERGVGEQFF. As DNA, the CDR3 is TGTGCCAGCAGTGAGCGGGGGGTCGGTGAGCAGTTCTTC.

CDR3 sequence reads: CASSLALYNEQFF. Written as DNA, the CDR3 is TGTGCCAGCAGCTTAGCCCTCTACAATGAGCAGTTCTTC. This sequence joins TRBV7-9 and TRBJ2-1, with D unclear. The CDR3 length is 13 residues. V dropped 0 bases and J dropped 3 bases, with 3 bases sitting between them. Germline V lookup: CDR1 SEHNR, CDR2 FQNEAQ (reference sequence).

This clone was seen only once. The chain recombines TRBV28 with TRBJ1-5; D gene ambiguous. The ends were cut back, 6 bases at V and 7 bases at J, with 13 bases in the middle. Germline V gene lookup returns CDR1 MDHEN and CDR2 SYDVKM. The CDR3 is made up of 13 amino acids. CDR3 sequence: CASRALHGQPQHF. The CDR3 DNA sequence: TGTGCCAGCAGAGCTCTACACGGGCAGCCCCAGCATTTT.

V usage is TRBV18 and J usage is TRBJ2-2; no reliable D call. The CDR3 consists of 13 residues. CDR1 and CDR2 (germline): KGHSH, LQKENI. V was shortened by 4 bases and J by 5 bases, with 8 bases between the two germline ends. The chain's CDR3 is CASSQTSTGELFF. The CDR3 bases are TGTGCCAGCTCACAAACTTCTACCGGGGAGCTGTTTTTT.

This chain joins TRBV19 and TRBJ2-3; weak D call: TRBD2 (5 bases). This CDR3 spans 18 amino acids. The germline V gene encodes CDR1 LNHDA and CDR2 SQIVND (reference sequence). V gave up 4 bases and J gave up 1 base, with 21 bases separating them. The CDR3 region has the DNA TGTGCCAGTAGTAAGGGCCTAGCCCGAGTCGGGGGCACAGATACGCAGTATTTT. Protein product: CASSKGLARVGGTDTQYF.

V gene TRBV5-1 combines with J gene TRBJ2-7, with TRBD1 as a possible D gene (5 bases). Trimming shortened V by 4 bases and J by 1 base, and 12 bases separated the two germline ends. CDR1 is SGHRS and CDR2 is YFSETQ in the germline V gene. The CDR3 contains 14 residues. CDR3 sequence (DNA): TGCGCCAGCAGCGTGACAGCCAATTCCTACGAGCAGTACTTC. The encoded protein is CASSVTANSYEQYF.

This rearrangement joins TRBV4-2 to TRBJ2-1; a possible D gene is TRBD1 (5 bases). Germline CDR1 reads LGHNA; CDR2 reads YNFKEQ. The CDR3 is 17 residues long. V was cut by 0 bases and J by 0 bases, with 12 bases left in between. The CDR3 nucleotides read TGTGCCAGCAGCCAAGAGGGGCGGATGAGCTCCTACAATGAGCAGTTCTTC. Translation gives CASSQEGRMSSYNEQFF.

This clone was recorded once. The chain joins TRBV5-1 to TRBJ2-1; 9 bases are shared with TRBD1. V lost 0 bases to trimming and J lost 1 base; unmatched junction nucleotides: 2. Germline V CDR1 and CDR2: SGHRS, YFSETQ. The CDR3 contains 16 residues. CDR3 amino acids: CASSLATGGSYNEQFF. The CDR3, as DNA: TGCGCCAGCAGCTTGGCGACAGGGGGGTCCTACAATGAGCAGTTCTTC.

This clone was counted once. The chain joins TRBV7-9 to TRBJ2-1; maybe TRBD1 (5 bases). The germline CDR1 and CDR2 sequences are SEHNR and FQNEAQ (reference sequence). The CDR3 totals 14 residues. Between the trimmed V and J ends, which lost 1 base and 6 bases, there was a span of 10 bases. CDR3 region: CASSLDAGINEQFF. The CDR3, as DNA: TGTGCCAGCAGCTTAGACGCAGGGATCAATGAGCAGTTCTTC.

The V gene is TRBV10-3, the J gene TRBJ2-7, with D perhaps TRBD2 (5 bases). V shed 3 bases and J shed 3 bases, with 9 bases lying between them. This CDR3 is 13 amino acids long. Germline CDR1 reads ENHRY; CDR2 reads SYGVKD. The CDR3 nucleotides are TGTGCCATCAGTGACGGGATAAACTACGAGCAGTACTTC. As protein: CAISDGINYEQYF.

This clone was counted a single time. The V call is TRBV7-2, the J call TRBJ2-1, with 7 bases aligning to TRBD1. The CDR3 sequence is 17 residues long. The V segment lost 1 base and the J segment 7 bases; nucleotides outside the gene matches: 13. Germline V gene data show CDR1 as SGHTA and CDR2 as FQGNSA. In nucleotides, the CDR3 is TGTGCCAGCAGCTTAGATATTCGCTCCCAGGGGGTTAATGAGCAGTTCTTC. It yields the protein CASSLDIRSQGVNEQFF.

V usage is TRBV9 and J usage is TRBJ1-2; no reliable D call. Germline CDR1 is SGDLS and CDR2 is YYNGEE. Trimming left V 4 bases short and J 8 bases short, with 27 bases between. The CDR3 runs 17 residues. As DNA, the CDR3 is TGTGCCAGCAGCCCCGTGGGTGAGGTTACAGAGCCTTGGGGCTACACCTTC. Its protein product is CASSPVGEVTEPWGYTF.

The gene calls are TRBV18 and TRBJ1-3; D might be TRBD1 (6 bases). The length of the CDR3 is 14 residues. V lost 2 bases and J 4 bases, leaving 9 bases between the germline ends. Germline CDR1 KGHSH, CDR2 LQKENI. The CDR3 here is CASSPNGQGNTIYF. The DNA of the CDR3 is TGTGCCAGCTCACCAAACGGACAGGGAAACACCATATATTTT.

This clone was observed a handful of times. The rearrangement uses TRBV27 and TRBJ2-7; D may be TRBD1 or TRBD2 (5 bases each). Between the trimmed V and J ends, which lost 4 bases and 2 bases, there was a span of 15 bases. This CDR3 is 15 amino acids long. Germline lookup yields CDR1 MNHEY and CDR2 SMNVEV (reference sequence). CDR3 nucleotide sequence: TGTGCCAGCAGTTCCTACCCGGGGCCCCCCTACGAGCAGTACTTC. Its protein is CASSSYPGPPYEQYF.

The V and J genes are TRBV19 and TRBJ2-3; TRBD1 or TRBD2 may be the D gene (5 bases each). From germline, CDR1 is LNHDA and CDR2 SQIVND (reference sequence). The CDR3 runs 15 residues. With 7 bases removed from V and 2 bases from J, the gap between germline ends came to 16 bases. CDR3 amino acids: CASTPTAANTDTQYF. The CDR3 nucleotides read TGTGCCAGTACCCCGACAGCGGCCAACACAGATACGCAGTATTTT.

This rearrangement joins TRBV6-5 to TRBJ2-7; 10 bases map to TRBD1. From germline, CDR1 is MNHEY and CDR2 SVGAGI. The CDR3 covers 14 residues. With V trimmed by 6 bases and J by 6 bases, 8 bases remained unmatched. The CDR3 DNA sequence: TGTGCCAGCAGGGGGGACAGGGGTTCGAGCGAGCAGTACTTC. It encodes CASRGDRGSSEQYF.

V gene TRBV5-1 combines with J gene TRBJ1-4, with D unresolved. The V and J ends lost 2 bases and 5 bases respectively, with 16 bases between them. The germline V gene encodes CDR1 SGHRS and CDR2 YFSETQ. The CDR3 length is 16 residues. The CDR3 protein is CASSFDRAAGNEKLFF. For the CDR3, the DNA is TGCGCCAGCAGCTTCGATCGAGCCGCGGGGAATGAAAAACTGTTTTTT.

The chain joins TRBV4-1 to TRBJ1-6, with 8 nucleotides matching TRBD1. Trimming took 3 bases from V and 8 from J; bases not matched to a gene: 6. CDR1 MGHRA and CDR2 YSYEKL come from the germline V gene. The CDR3 runs 15 residues. For the CDR3, the DNA is TGCGCCAGCAGCCAGGCGGACAGGGCGGATTCACCCCTCCACTTT. It encodes CASSQADRADSPLHF.

This chain connects TRBV29-1 to TRBJ2-1; TRBD1 matches at 9 bases. CDR3 length: 14 amino acids. Germline trimming cut 4 bases from V and 8 bases from J; bases unmatched to any gene: 9. From germline, CDR1 is SQVTM and CDR2 ANQGSEA. The CDR3 here is CSVGRDRGIYEQFF. CDR3 nucleotide sequence: TGCAGCGTTGGTCGTGACAGGGGGATCTATGAGCAGTTCTTC.

The rearrangement uses TRBV10-3 and TRBJ1-5, with D unresolved. CDR3 size: 12 residues. Germline CDR1 is ENHRY and CDR2 is SYGVKD. Trimming stripped 2 bases from V and 7 bases from J, with 6 bases between. For the CDR3, the DNA is TGTGCCATCAGTGAGACCGGACAGCCCCAGCATTTT. Translating it yields CAISETGQPQHF.

Only one count was recorded for this clone. Mismatch with germline at one junction end may stem from a read error. The chain couples TRBV6-6 to TRBJ1-5, with 11 bases aligning to TRBD1. Germline V gene lookup returns CDR1 MNHNY and CDR2 SVGAGI (reference sequence). The CDR3 extends over 15 amino acids. In DNA form, the CDR3 reads TGTGCCAGCAGTCACGCCAAGGACAGGGGGCGCATCGGGGGTTTT. It encodes CASSHAKDRGRIGGF.

The V call is TRBV4-1, the J call TRBJ2-1; no clear D gene. The CDR3 is 15 residues long. CDR1 and CDR2 (germline): MGHRA, YSYEKL. The V end was cut by 4 bases, the J end by 0 bases, with 10 bases between. CDR3 protein: CASSPRGSSYNEQFF. The CDR3 DNA is TGCGCCAGCAGCCCTAGAGGTAGCTCCTACAATGAGCAGTTCTTC.

The chain couples TRBV7-8 to TRBJ1-1; maybe TRBD1 (5 bases). The CDR3 contains 14 residues. V was clipped by 3 bases and J by 1 base, with 9 bases between them. Germline CDR1 SGHVS, CDR2 FQNEAQ. CDR3 amino acids: CASSLRGENTEAFF. The CDR3 nucleotides read TGTGCCAGCAGCTTGAGGGGAGAGAACACTGAAGCTTTCTTT.

This clone was detected only once. V and J are TRBV5-6 and TRBJ2-5; 7 bases are shared with TRBD1. The J segment lost 0 bases and the V segment lost 2 bases, leaving 1 base of the junction unmatched. Germline V gives CDR1 SGHDT, CDR2 YYEEEE. The CDR3 totals 14 residues. Here the CDR3 DNA reads TGTGCCAGCAGCTTCGGGACAGACCAAGAGACCCAGTACTTC. Its protein is CASSFGTDQETQYF.

This chain connects TRBV4-1 to TRBJ2-5, with 11 bases identical to TRBD1. The germline V gene has CDR1 MGHRA and CDR2 YSYEKL. Unmatched junction bases numbered 1, after V lost 3 bases and J lost 4 bases. This CDR3 region has 14 residues. The CDR3 loop reads CASSQDRGRETQYF. The CDR3 DNA reads TGCGCCAGCAGCCAGGACAGGGGGCGAGAGACCCAGTACTTC.

The chain employs TRBV5-4 and TRBJ2-3, with 12 bases matching TRBD2. The germline CDR1 and CDR2 sequences are SGHNT and YYREEE (reference sequence). V trimming: 2 bases; J trimming: 5 bases; junction bases outside the gene matches: 6. This CDR3 comprises 16 residues. In nucleotides, the CDR3 is TGTGCCAGCAGCTTCCTAGCGGGGGGGCGTGGAGATACGCAGTATTTT. Amino acids: CASSFLAGGRGDTQYF. The complete variable domain, with remaining parts taken from reference TRBV5-4 and TRBJ2-3, reads ETGVTQSPTHLIKTRGQQVTLRCSSQSGHNTVSWYQQALGQGPQFIFQYYREEENGRGNFPPRFSGLQFPNYSSELNVNALELDDSALYLCASSFLAGGRGDTQYFGPGTRLTVL.